This paragraph reports one T cell receptor beta chain. No antigen is known for it. CDR3 size: 15 residues. The V gene end was trimmed by 1 base and the J gene end by 4 bases; junction bases not matched to a gene: 6. The germline V gene has CDR1 SGHAT and CDR2 FQNNGV. This entry belongs to a study of T cell responses to AZD1222 COVID-19 vaccine. Study details: Some second doses came at about 4 weeks and others at about 12 weeks; these were pooled. Study-level points and caveats: There were mostly white British donors and more females than males, and clonal diversity was possibly underestimated. Vaccine-associated CD4 TCRs spanned spike, dominant at 160-218 and 743-854. Two AZD1222 administrations were followed by greater Spike-specific TCR breadth and depth.

The method was immunoSEQ multiplex PCR; TCRdb's version includes in-frame clones alone and lacks a portion of them. The data contain about 60,000 clones, 80% to 85% of them seen just once; the ten biggest clones take up around 6.6%. The specimen comprised peripheral blood, sampled on day 0 of AZD1222 vaccination. The source of this sequence is an adult in good health. The gene calls are TRBV11-2 and TRBJ1-2; TRBD1 matches 7 bases. The DNA for the CDR3 is TGTGCCAGCAGCTTAGGGCAGGGGGTGGCCTATGGCTACACCTTC. Its translation is CASSLGQGVAYGYTF.